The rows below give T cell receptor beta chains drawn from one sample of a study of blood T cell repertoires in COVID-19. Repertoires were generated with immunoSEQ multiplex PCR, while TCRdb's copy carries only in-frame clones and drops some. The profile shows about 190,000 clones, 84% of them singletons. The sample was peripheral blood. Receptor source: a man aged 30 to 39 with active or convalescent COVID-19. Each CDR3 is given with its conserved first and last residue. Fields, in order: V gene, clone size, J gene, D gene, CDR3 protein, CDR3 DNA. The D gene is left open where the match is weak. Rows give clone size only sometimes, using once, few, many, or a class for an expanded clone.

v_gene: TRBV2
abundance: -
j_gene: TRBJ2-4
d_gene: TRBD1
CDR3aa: CASSRDRGAKNIQYF
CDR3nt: TGTGCCAGCAGTCGAGACAGGGGGGCCAAAAACATTCAGTACTTC

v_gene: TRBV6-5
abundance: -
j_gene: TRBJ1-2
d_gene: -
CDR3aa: CASSYSWRGEGYTF
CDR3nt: TGTGCCAGCAGTTACTCGTGGCGGGGGGAGGGCTACACCTTC

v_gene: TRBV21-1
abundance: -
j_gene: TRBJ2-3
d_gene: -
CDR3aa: CASSRKQKLSTDTQYF
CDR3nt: TGTGCCAGCAGCAGAAAACAGAAACTCTCGACAGATACGCAGTATTTT

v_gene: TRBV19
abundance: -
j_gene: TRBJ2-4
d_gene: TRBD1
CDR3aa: CASSLGTGTNIQYF
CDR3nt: TGTGCCAGTAGTCTCGGGACAGGGACGAACATTCAGTACTTC

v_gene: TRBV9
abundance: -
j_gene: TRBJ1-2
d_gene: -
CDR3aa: CASSVGSGEGYTF
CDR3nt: TGTGCCAGCAGCGTAGGGTCCGGGGAAGGCTACACCTTC

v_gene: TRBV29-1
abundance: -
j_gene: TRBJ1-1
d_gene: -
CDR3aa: CSVVTGVTEAFF
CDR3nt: TGCAGCGTTGTGACGGGGGTTACTGAAGCTTTCTTT

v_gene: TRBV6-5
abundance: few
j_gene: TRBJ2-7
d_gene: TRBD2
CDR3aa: CASSYYGTSDSYEQYF
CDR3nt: TGTGCCAGCAGTTACTACGGGACTAGCGATTCCTACGAGCAGTACTTC

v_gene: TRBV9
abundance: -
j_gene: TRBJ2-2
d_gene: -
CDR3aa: CASSVVSTGELFF
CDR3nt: TGTGCCAGCAGCGTAGTGAGCACCGGGGAGCTGTTTTTT

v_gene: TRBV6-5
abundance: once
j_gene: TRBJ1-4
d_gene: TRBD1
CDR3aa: CATTQFQGAGEKLFF
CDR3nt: TGTGCCACAACCCAATTTCAGGGGGCCGGTGAAAAACTGTTTTTT

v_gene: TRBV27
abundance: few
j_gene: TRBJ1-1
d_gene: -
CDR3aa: CASSSLGVMNTEAFF
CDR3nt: TGTGCCAGCAGTTCCCTAGGGGTCATGAACACTGAAGCTTTCTTT

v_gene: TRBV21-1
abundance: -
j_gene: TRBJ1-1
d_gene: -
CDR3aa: CASSKWGKNTEAFF
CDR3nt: TGTGCCAGCAGCAAATGGGGCAAGAACACTGAAGCTTTCTTT

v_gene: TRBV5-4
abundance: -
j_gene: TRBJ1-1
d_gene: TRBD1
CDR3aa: CASSPSLSGTANTEAFF
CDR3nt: TGTGCCAGCAGCCCCAGTTTATCCGGGACAGCGAACACTGAAGCTTTCTTT

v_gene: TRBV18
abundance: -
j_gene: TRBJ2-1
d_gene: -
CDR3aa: CASSPGRDNEQFF
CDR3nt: TGTGCCAGCTCACCGGGCAGGGACAATGAGCAGTTCTTC

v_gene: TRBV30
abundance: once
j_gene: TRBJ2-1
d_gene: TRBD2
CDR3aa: CAWSVASGEQFF
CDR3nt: TGTGCCTGGAGTGTAGCTAGCGGTGAGCAGTTCTTC

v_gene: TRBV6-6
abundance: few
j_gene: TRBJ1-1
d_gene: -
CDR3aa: CASSPLGLSQNTEAFF
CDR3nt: TGTGCCAGCAGTCCTTTGGGACTCAGCCAGAACACTGAAGCTTTCTTT

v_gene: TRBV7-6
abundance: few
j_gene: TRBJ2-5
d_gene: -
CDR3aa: CASSLDYGGTYQETQYF
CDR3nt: TGTGCCAGCAGCTTAGATTACGGCGGGACGTACCAAGAGACCCAGTACTTC